This record covers a single TCR beta chain. These data belong to a study of CD4 and CD8 cells across lung adenocarcinoma regions. Donors had localized lung adenocarcinoma, a non-small cell lung cancer. Germline CDR1 reads MNHNS; CDR2 reads SASEGT. The CDR3 consists of 12 residues. TCRdb called the PCR reads again in MiXCR, with one record for every CDR3 protein. The sample includes 3,000 or so distinct CDR3 sequences, 64% of them seen just once. The material sequenced was CD4+ T cells from the margin of a lung tumor. This sequence originates from a female donor with lung adenocarcinoma. The CD4 and CD8 labels of this study may be unreliable. V usage is TRBV6-1 and J usage is TRBJ2-5; D ambiguous. The J call is doubtful: the DNA matches TRBJ2-7 better. CDR3 amino acids: CASSEWSDEQYF. The DNA for the CDR3 is TGTGCCAGCAGTGAATGGAGTGACGAGCAGTACTTC.